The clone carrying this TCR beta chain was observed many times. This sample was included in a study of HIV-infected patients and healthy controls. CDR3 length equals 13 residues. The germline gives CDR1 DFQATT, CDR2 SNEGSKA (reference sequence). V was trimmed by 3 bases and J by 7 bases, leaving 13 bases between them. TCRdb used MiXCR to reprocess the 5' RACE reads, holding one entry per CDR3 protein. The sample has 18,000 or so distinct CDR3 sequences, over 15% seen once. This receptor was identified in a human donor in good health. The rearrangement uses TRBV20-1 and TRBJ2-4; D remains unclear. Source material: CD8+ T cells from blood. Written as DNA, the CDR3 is TGCAGTGCTAGTCAGGTCGAGCAGAACATTCAGTACTTC. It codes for CSASQVEQNIQYF.